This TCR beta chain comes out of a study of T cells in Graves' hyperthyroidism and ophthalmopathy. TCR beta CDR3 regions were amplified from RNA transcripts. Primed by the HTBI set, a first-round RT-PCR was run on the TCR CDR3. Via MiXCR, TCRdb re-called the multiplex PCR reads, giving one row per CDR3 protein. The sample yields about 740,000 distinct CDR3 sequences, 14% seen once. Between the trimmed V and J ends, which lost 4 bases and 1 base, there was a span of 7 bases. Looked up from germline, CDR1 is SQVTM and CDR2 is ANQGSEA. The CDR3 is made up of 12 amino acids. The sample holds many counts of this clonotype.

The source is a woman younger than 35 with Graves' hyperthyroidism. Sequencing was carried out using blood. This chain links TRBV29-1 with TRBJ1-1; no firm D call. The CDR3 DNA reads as TGCAGCGTTGGGGCAGGGAACACTGAAGCTTTCTTT. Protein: CSVGAGNTEAFF. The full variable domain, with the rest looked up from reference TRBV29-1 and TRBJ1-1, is SAVISQKPSRDICQRGTSLTIQCQVDSQVTMMFWYRQQPGQSLTLIATANQGSEATYESGFVIDKFPISRPNLTFSTLTVSNMSPEDSSIYLCSVGAGNTEAFFGQGTRLTVV.